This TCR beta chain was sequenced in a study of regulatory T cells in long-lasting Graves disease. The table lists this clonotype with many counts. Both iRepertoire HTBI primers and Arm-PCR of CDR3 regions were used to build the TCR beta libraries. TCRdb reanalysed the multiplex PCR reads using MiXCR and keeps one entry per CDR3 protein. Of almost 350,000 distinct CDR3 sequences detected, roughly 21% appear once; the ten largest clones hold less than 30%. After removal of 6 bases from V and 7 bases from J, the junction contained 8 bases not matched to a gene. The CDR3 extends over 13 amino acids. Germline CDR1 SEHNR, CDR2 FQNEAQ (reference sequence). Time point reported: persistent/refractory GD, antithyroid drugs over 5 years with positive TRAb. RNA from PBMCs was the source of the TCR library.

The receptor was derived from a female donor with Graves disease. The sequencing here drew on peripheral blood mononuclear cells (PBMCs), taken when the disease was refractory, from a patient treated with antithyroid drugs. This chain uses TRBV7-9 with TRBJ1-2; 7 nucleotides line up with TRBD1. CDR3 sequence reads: CASRSSGGSGYTF. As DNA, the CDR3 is TGTGCCAGCAGAAGTTCAGGGGGTTCTGGCTACACCTTC.